These 21 T cell receptor beta chains came from one sample sequenced in a study of blood T cell repertoires in COVID-19. The table came from immunoSEQ multiplex PCR; TCRdb's copy has only in-frame clones and leaves some out. This table holds over 200,000 clones, about four fifths found once. Source material: peripheral blood. The receptors were sampled from a man in his forties with active or convalescent COVID-19.

V gene TRBV9 combines with J gene TRBJ1-6; D is unresolved. This CDR3 is built from 14 residues. The V gene lost 3 bases and the J gene lost 6 bases, with 10 bases spanning the gap. The germline V gene encodes CDR1 SGDLS and CDR2 YYNGEE. CDR3 sequence: CASSGRRFNSPLHF. The CDR3 DNA reads TGTGCCAGCAGCGGGAGGAGGTTTAATTCACCCCTCCACTTT.

This chain connects TRBV5-5 to TRBJ1-1, with D maybe TRBD1 (6 bases). This CDR3 is 14 amino acids long. Germline CDR1 reads SGHKS; CDR2 reads YYEKEE (reference sequence). V was trimmed by 3 bases and J by 6 bases, leaving 15 bases between them. CDR3 protein: CASSSGGGPAEAFF. In nucleotides, the CDR3 is TGTGCCAGCAGCTCGGGAGGGGGGCCCGCTGAAGCTTTCTTT.

The J gene is TRBJ2-5, the V gene TRBV30; 14 nucleotides line up with TRBD2. Germline loops: CDR1 GTSNPN, CDR2 SVGIG (reference sequence). The V and J ends lost 5 bases and 4 bases, in that order; junction bases with no gene match: 3. CDR3 size: 14 residues. The CDR3 region has the DNA TGTGCCTGGCGACTAGCGGGAGGGCCAGAGACCCAGTACTTC. Its translation: CAWRLAGGPETQYF.

For the CDR3, the DNA is TGTGCCAGCAGCTTAGAGACCCTAGGGGGTACCGGGGAGCTGTTTTTT. Translated: CASSLETLGGTGELFF. The chain carries TRBV11-3 and TRBJ2-2; perhaps TRBD1 as D (6 bases). The CDR3 covers 16 residues. V was clipped by 0 bases and J by 5 bases, with 13 bases between them. Germline-derived CDR1 and CDR2 are SGHNT and YENEEA.

The chain combines TRBV20-1 with TRBJ2-5; weak D call: TRBD2 (6 bases). This CDR3 is built from 11 residues. Trimming took off 3 bases at V and 10 bases at J, with 12 bases between the two ends. Germline values: CDR1 DFQATT, CDR2 SNEGSKA (reference sequence). The CDR3 DNA reads TGCAGTGCTAGGGGTCTAGCGAGCCAGTACTTC. Its translation: CSARGLASQYF.

J is TRBJ2-1 and V is TRBV2, with 8 bases that match TRBD2. The CDR3 totals 17 residues. Germline CDR1 SNHLY, CDR2 FYNNEI. The junction had 14 bases not matched to a gene; V was cut back by 4 bases and J by 6 bases. The CDR3 here is CASSGINGRAPGNEQFF. For the CDR3, the DNA is TGTGCCAGCAGTGGTATAAACGGGAGGGCCCCCGGCAATGAGCAGTTCTTC.

This chain connects TRBV7-9 to TRBJ2-7, with D perhaps matching TRBD1 (6 bases). The CDR3 has 12 residues. The V end lost 4 bases, the J end lost 3 bases, and 7 bases lay between the germline ends. The germline CDR1 and CDR2 sequences are SEHNR and FQNEAQ (reference sequence). The CDR3 loop reads CASSSQGYEQYF. DNA for the CDR3: TGTGCCAGCAGCTCACAGGGCTACGAGCAGTACTTC.

V and J are TRBV6-1 and TRBJ1-3, with 8 bases identical to TRBD1. This CDR3 is built from 18 residues. Germline V gene sequence: CDR1 MNHNS, CDR2 SASEGT. The V segment lost 2 bases and the J segment 3 bases; nucleotides outside the gene matches: 12. The chain's CDR3 is CASSESPWQGAGGNTIYF. The CDR3 coding sequence is TGTGCCAGCAGTGAAAGCCCTTGGCAGGGGGCGGGTGGAAACACCATATATTTT.

V gene TRBV6-5 combines with J gene TRBJ2-7, with D possibly being TRBD2 (5 bases). The CDR3 consists of 14 residues. Per the germline V gene, CDR1 is MNHEY and CDR2 is SVGAGI. The V end was cut by 2 bases, the J end by 0 bases, with 8 bases between. This CDR3 reads CASSYRGYSYEQYF. CDR3 DNA sequence: TGTGCCAGCAGTTACAGAGGGTACTCCTACGAGCAGTACTTC.

This rearrangement joins TRBV9 to TRBJ2-3, with 8 nucleotides matching TRBD1. The CDR3 contains 15 residues. CDR1 is SGDLS, CDR2 YYNGEE, per germline. With V trimmed by 1 base and J by 6 bases, 7 bases remained unmatched. CDR3 in DNA: TGTGCCAGCAGCGTACAGGGGGCTTTGTCGGATACGCAGTATTTT. It specifies CASSVQGALSDTQYF.

The chain links TRBV3-1 (or the pseudogene TRBV3-2) to TRBJ2-1, with D possibly TRBD2 on 6 matching bases. The V gene's germline CDR1 is LGHDT and CDR2 YNNKEL (reference sequence). The CDR3 is 14 residues long. Trimming pared 0 bases from V and 6 bases from J, leaving 9 bases between. The CDR3 nucleotides are TGTGCCAGCAGCCAAGATCAGACTAGCAATGAGCAGTTCTTC. Translated, it gives CASSQDQTSNEQFF.

The V gene is TRBV4-2, the J gene TRBJ1-1; no firm D call. The CDR3 spans 12 residues. With 0 bases removed from V and 11 bases from J, the gap between germline ends came to 10 bases. CDR1 LGHNA and CDR2 YNFKEQ come from the germline V gene. This CDR3 reads CASSQDTGEAFF. CDR3 in DNA: TGTGCCAGCAGCCAAGATACCGGGGAGGCTTTCTTT.

This chain connects TRBV5-1 to TRBJ1-4; D is undetermined. There are 14 residues in the CDR3. Germline loops: CDR1 SGHRS, CDR2 YFSETQ. Trimming cost V 4 bases and J 8 bases, with 15 bases left between them. For the CDR3, the DNA is TGCGCCAGCAGCCCAGGCCCGTCGGGGGAAAAACTGTTTTTT. Residues: CASSPGPSGEKLFF.

The chain links TRBV3-1 (or the pseudogene TRBV3-2) to TRBJ1-5; D is unclear. Per germline, CDR1 LGHDT and CDR2 YNNKEL (reference sequence). The CDR3 is 13 residues long. The V end lost 0 bases, the J end lost 6 bases, and 6 bases lay between the germline ends. The CDR3: CASSQDGSQPQHF. CDR3 bases: TGTGCCAGCAGCCAAGACGGGAGTCAGCCCCAGCATTTT.

This sequence joins TRBV19 and TRBJ1-3, with 7 bases fitting TRBD1. V shed 5 bases, J shed 2 bases, and the junction held 12 bases outside the gene matches. Germline CDR1 LNHDA, CDR2 SQIVND (reference sequence). The CDR3 loop spans 17 amino acids. CDR3 bases: TGTGCCAGTAGTCCCAGTGGAGGGGGCATCACTGGAAACACCATATATTTT. Its protein is CASSPSGGGITGNTIYF.

This sequence joins TRBV15 and TRBJ1-1; D ambiguous. V shed 1 base and J shed 6 bases, with 21 bases lying between them. The CDR3 loop spans 17 amino acids. Germline CDR1 is LNHNV and CDR2 is YYDKDF (reference sequence). The CDR3 reads CATSRGPPRGGSAEAFF. The CDR3 nucleotides are TGTGCCACCAGCAGAGGCCCCCCGCGGGGAGGTTCCGCTGAAGCTTTCTTT. Filled out from reference TRBV15 and TRBJ1-1, the complete variable domain reads DAMVIQNPRYQVTQFGKPVTLSCSQTLNHNVMYWYQQKSSQAPKLLFHYYDKDFNNEADTPDNFQSRRPNTSFCFLDIRSPGLGDTAMYLCATSRGPPRGGSAEAFFGQGTRLTVV.

The chain is built from TRBV30 and TRBJ1-2; 7 positions agree with TRBD1. The CDR3 sequence is 12 residues long. Per the germline V gene, CDR1 is GTSNPN and CDR2 is SVGIG (reference sequence). V lost 3 bases and J lost 8; bases outside the gene matches: 6. DNA for the CDR3: TGTGCCTGGAGGGACAGGATAGGCGGCTACACCTTC. It yields the protein CAWRDRIGGYTF. Variable domain in full (rest from reference TRBV30 and TRBJ1-2): SQTIHQWPATLVQPVGSPLSLECTVEGTSNPNLYWYRQAAGRGLQLLFYSVGIGQISSEVPQNLSASRPQDRQFILSSKKLLLSDSGFYLCAWRDRIGGYTFGSGTRLTVV.

The chain combines TRBV5-8 with TRBJ2-7, with TRBD2 matching over 8 bases. Germline V gene lookup returns CDR1 SGHTS and CDR2 YDEGEE. V dropped 2 bases and J dropped 5; count of bases not matched to a gene: 6. CDR3 length: 14 residues. In DNA form, the CDR3 reads TGTGCCAGCAGCTTTTATTCGGGGGGGGACGAGCAGTACTTC. Amino acids: CASSFYSGGDEQYF.

The chain couples TRBV6-6 to TRBJ1-1; TRBD1 is a possible D gene (5 bases). V lost 0 bases and J lost 5, with 13 bases in between. The germline CDR1 and CDR2 sequences are MNHNY and SVGAGI (reference sequence). The CDR3 length is 15 residues. CDR3 amino acids: CASSYSGGMGTEAFF. The CDR3 nucleotides read TGTGCCAGCAGTTACTCGGGGGGGATGGGGACTGAAGCTTTCTTT.

V usage is TRBV12-2 and J usage is TRBJ2-5; no check of the table's D call, TRBD2, against the DNA was made. TRBV12-2 is an annotated pseudogene. This CDR3 spans 15 amino acids. This chain's CDR3 is CASRAPEVRQETQYF. In nucleotides, the CDR3 is TGTGCAAGTCGCGCCCCGGAGGTTCGTCAAGAGACCCAGTACTTC.

This clone was seen a few times. The rearrangement links TRBV3-1 (or the pseudogene TRBV3-2) to TRBJ1-1, with D maybe TRBD1 (6 bases). The length of the CDR3 is 13 residues. CDR1 and CDR2 from the germline V gene are LGHDT and YNNKEL (reference sequence). The V and J ends lost 4 bases and 3 bases respectively, with 9 bases between them. The CDR3 DNA reads TGTGCCAGCAGCCGCCGGACAGACACTGAAGCTTTCTTT. Translating it yields CASSRRTDTEAFF.